This is a list of T cell receptor beta chains from one sample in a study of blood T cell repertoires in COVID-19. Sequencing used immunoSEQ multiplex PCR; TCRdb keeps in-frame clones, though not all of them. The table records roughly 130,000 clones, roughly 80% of them present only once. Sequences were obtained from peripheral blood. These receptors came from a man in his 70s with acute or convalescent COVID-19. Each CDR3 is given with its conserved first and last residue. The D gene is left open where the match is weak. Rows give clone size only sometimes, using once, few, many, or a class for an expanded clone.

clone size | J gene | D gene | V gene | CDR3 DNA | CDR3 protein
few | TRBJ2-3 | TRBD2 | TRBV29-1 | TGCAGCGTGTCAGGGACTAGCGGGGGGACAGATACGCAGTATTTT | CSVSGTSGGTDTQYF
NA | TRBJ2-7 | NA | TRBV6-2/TRBV6-3 | TGTGCCAGCAGTGGTATTCGGCAGGATTACGAGCAGTACTTC | CASSGIRQDYEQYF
NA | TRBJ1-4 | NA | TRBV7-9 | TGTGCCAGCAGCTTAGGGGCAGCAACTAATGAAAAACTGTTTTTT | CASSLGAATNEKLFF
NA | TRBJ2-5 | TRBD1 | TRBV5-1 | TGCGCCAGCAGCCCGGGACAGTTCCAAGAGACCCAGTACTTC | CASSPGQFQETQYF
NA | TRBJ1-5 | NA | TRBV5-5 | TGTGCCAGCAGCTCTAACAGGGATCAGCCCCAGCATTTT | CASSSNRDQPQHF
once | TRBJ2-3 | TRBD1 | TRBV2 | TGTGCCAGCAGTGAGGGACAGGGTAGGTCGGATACGCAGTATTTT | CASSEGQGRSDTQYF
NA | TRBJ1-5 | NA | TRBV6-4 | TGTGCCAGCACCGGGTTGTACCAGCCCCAGCATTTT | CASTGLYQPQHF
NA | TRBJ1-2 | NA | TRBV5-5 | TGTGCCAGCAGCTTGCCCGCGGGACGGACTAACTATGGCTACACCTTC | CASSLPAGRTNYGYTF
NA | TRBJ1-1 | NA | TRBV4-1 | TGCGCCAGCACCAAACAGCCGGGGGACACTGAAGCTTTCTTT | CASTKQPGDTEAFF
NA | TRBJ2-7 | NA | TRBV2 | TGTGCCAGCGTACATGTGGGGCGGGGCTTCTACGAGCAGTACTTC | CASVHVGRGFYEQYF
NA | TRBJ2-3 | NA | TRBV19 | TGTGCCAGTAGCGGCAGACTCGGCACAGATACGCAGTATTTT | CASSGRLGTDTQYF
NA | TRBJ2-3 | TRBD2 | TRBV5-1 | TGCGCCAGCAGCTTGGCCTATAGAACTAGCGGGGTCACAGATACGCAGTATTTT | CASSLAYRTSGVTDTQYF
NA | TRBJ2-3 | TRBD2 | TRBV30 | TGTGCCTGGAGTGTACGGGGGGGCGCAGATACGCAGTATTTT | CAWSVRGGADTQYF
once | TRBJ1-6 | TRBD1 | TRBV27 | TGTGCCAGCAGTTCTCCGGGACAGGGGGCGCTTAATTCACCCCTCCACTTT | CASSSPGQGALNSPLHF
NA | TRBJ2-2 | NA | TRBV5-1 | TGCGCCAGCAGCTCAGGGGGGTTTGAAACCGGGGAGCTGTTTTTT | CASSSGGFETGELFF
NA | TRBJ1-6 | TRBD1 | TRBV10-2 | TGCGCCAGCAGTGAGACTCGGACAGGGTTTGCAGGTTCACCCCTCCACTTT | CASSETRTGFAGSPLHF
few | TRBJ2-6 | NA | TRBV27 | TGTGCCAGCAGTTTAAGGGGTGCTGGGGCCAACGTCCTGACTTTC | CASSLRGAGANVLTF
NA | TRBJ1-1 | TRBD1 | TRBV11-2 | TGTGCCAGCAGCTCCACGACAGGGGGGTCTGAAGCTTTCTTT | CASSSTTGGSEAFF
NA | TRBJ1-6 | NA | TRBV27 | TGTGCCAGCAGTTTGGGGCAGGGGTTCTCACCCCTCCACTTT | CASSLGQGFSPLHF
NA | TRBJ2-7 | NA | TRBV27 | TGTGCCAGCAGTCCGGACATTTCCGCCGGGCAGTACTTC | CASSPDISAGQYF
NA | TRBJ2-7 | NA | TRBV7-9 | TGTGCCAGCAGCTTCCGGGGCTCCTACGAGCAGTACTTC | CASSFRGSYEQYF
NA | TRBJ2-7 | NA | TRBV10-3 | TGTGCCATCAGTGAGTCGAGTCCGTTTTACGAGCAGTACTTC | CAISESSPFYEQYF
NA | TRBJ2-2 | TRBD1 | TRBV6-6 | TGTGCCAGCACCCAGGGGGCCGGGGAGCTGTTTTTT | CASTQGAGELFF
NA | TRBJ2-7 | NA | TRBV5-1 | TGCGCCAGCAGCTTGGGAGGAGGGGACTACGAGCAGTACTTC | CASSLGGGDYEQYF
NA | TRBJ1-2 | TRBD1 | TRBV6-6 | TGTGCCAGCAGTTACTCAGTGACAGGGCCCTATGGCTACACCTTC | CASSYSVTGPYGYTF
few | TRBJ2-1 | TRBD1 | TRBV6-5 | TGTGCCAGCAGTTCTCAGGGGGCGGGATACAATGAGCAGTTCTTC | CASSSQGAGYNEQFF
NA | TRBJ2-5 | TRBD2 | TRBV7-8 | TGTGCCAGCAGCGCGGGGGACGGGAGAGAGACCCAGTACTTC | CASSAGDGRETQYF
NA | TRBJ2-1 | NA | TRBV24-1 | TGTGCCACCAGTGTGATAGGGGGTAAGGGCAATGAGCAGTTCTTC | CATSVIGGKGNEQFF
once | TRBJ2-3 | TRBD2 | TRBV19 | TGTGCCAGTAGTATTCGGCCGAAGGTTAGCGGGACTGACACAGATACGCAGTATTTT | CASSIRPKVSGTDTDTQYF
NA | TRBJ2-5 | TRBD2 | TRBV19 | TGTGCCAGTAGGCCTAGCGGGGTACAAGAGACCCAGTACTTC | CASRPSGVQETQYF
NA | TRBJ2-1 | TRBD2 | TRBV11-2 | TGTGCCAGCAGCTTAGGGGGGGGGTTAAGCAATGAGCAGTTCTTC | CASSLGGGLSNEQFF
NA | TRBJ2-7 | TRBD1 | TRBV4-2 | TGTGCCAGCAGCCAAGCCGAGGGGGCTGCAACCTACGAGCAGTACTTC | CASSQAEGAATYEQYF
NA | TRBJ2-7 | NA | TRBV5-4 | TGTGCCAGCAGCTTGGCAGGTAAAGCCTACGAGCAGTACTTC | CASSLAGKAYEQYF
once | TRBJ1-5 | TRBD1 | TRBV19 | TGTGCCAGTAGTTCGCGGACAGGGGGAAATAGCAATCAGCCCCAGCATTTT | CASSSRTGGNSNQPQHF
NA | TRBJ1-1 | NA | TRBV9 | TGTGCCAGCAGCGTAGAGGCAGGGTTCGCCACTGAAGCTTTCTTT | CASSVEAGFATEAFF
NA | TRBJ1-2 | TRBD1 | TRBV5-1 | TGCGCCAGCAGCCTGGTCCAGGGGGCAGGAGGCTATGGCTACACCTTC | CASSLVQGAGGYGYTF
NA | TRBJ1-4 | TRBD1 | TRBV5-1 | TGCGCCAGCAGCCCGGGACAGGGGTTGGTTGGTGAAAAACTGTTTTTT | CASSPGQGLVGEKLFF
NA | TRBJ2-5 | NA | TRBV28 | TGTGCCAGCAGTTCGCCCTCTTCTCAGGGAGAGACCCAGTACTTC | CASSSPSSQGETQYF
NA | TRBJ2-7 | NA | TRBV7-9 | TGTGCCAGCAGTTCAACGATAACAGTCGGGGGACCCTACGAGCAGTACTTC | CASSSTITVGGPYEQYF
NA | TRBJ2-7 | NA | TRBV7-9 | TGTGCCAGCAGCTTCGGCGGGGCCGCAGCCGAGCAGTACTTC | CASSFGGAAAEQYF
NA | TRBJ1-6 | NA | TRBV27 | TGTGCCAGCAGTTTAGGCAGGGCTAATTCACCCCTCCACTTT | CASSLGRANSPLHF
NA | TRBJ2-5 | NA | TRBV5-7 | TGTGCCAGCAGCTTGGTACCCTACCAGGGGAGGGGAGAGACCCAGTACTTC | CASSLVPYQGRGETQYF
NA | TRBJ1-2 | NA | TRBV5-1 | TGCGCCAGCAGCTTGGCGTCACTTGATGGCTACACCTTC | CASSLASLDGYTF
NA | TRBJ2-7 | NA | TRBV9 | TGTGCCAGCAGCCCTAGCAGGGGAGCACCGTACGAGCAGTACTTC | CASSPSRGAPYEQYF
NA | TRBJ2-1 | NA | TRBV18 | TGTGCCAGCTCACCACTGCAGGCCAATGAGCAGTTCTTC | CASSPLQANEQFF
NA | TRBJ1-5 | NA | TRBV5-1 | TGCGCCAGCAGCTTGCAGGGAGGAGTGACTCAGCCCCAGCATTTT | CASSLQGGVTQPQHF
NA | TRBJ1-1 | NA | TRBV12-3/TRBV12-4 | TGTGCCAGCAGAGGTCGGAGGGTGACTGAAGCTTTCTTT | CASRGRRVTEAFF
NA | TRBJ1-1 | NA | TRBV20-1 | TGCAGTGCCAGGCGGGACTTCGATTTCTTT | CSARRDFDFF
NA | TRBJ2-3 | TRBD1 | TRBV25-1 | TGTGCCAGTACCGGACAGGGTGACACAGATACGCAGTATTTT | CASTGQGDTDTQYF
NA | TRBJ2-7 | TRBD1 | TRBV10-2 | TGCGCCAGCAGTGACCCTGGGACAGGACGCCCCTACGAGCAGTACTTC | CASSDPGTGRPYEQYF
once | TRBJ1-1 | NA | TRBV30 | TGTGCCTGGGAGGACAGCTTGAACACTGAAGCTTTCTTT | CAWEDSLNTEAFF
few | TRBJ1-2 | TRBD1 | TRBV10-3 | TGTGCCATCAGTTTCGGACAGGGGGCGAGTGGCTACACCTTC | CAISFGQGASGYTF
NA | TRBJ1-2 | NA | TRBV6-5 | TGTGCCAGCAGTTACTCGAAACAGGGAAGGGGTAGTGGCTACACCTTC | CASSYSKQGRGSGYTF
NA | TRBJ2-2 | NA | TRBV15 | TGTGCCACCAGCAGAGCGGGGGCGAACACCGGGGAGCTGTTTTTT | CATSRAGANTGELFF